The sequence of this T cell receptor (beta chain) was determined in a study of blood T cell repertoires in COVID-19. Study context: Samples came from the United States, Italy and Spain, spanning acute and convalescent COVID-19.

With respect to this clone: The sample contains more than one DNA sequence encoding this CDR3.

Original methodology: Nucleated cell counts were estimated from reference gene primer amplification. TCRdb keeps only in-frame clones here, not all; method: immunoSEQ multiplex PCR. For V, J and clone size, that table is used; D and trimming come from the DNA. The sample carries some 180,000 clones, roughly four fifths recorded once. Specimen: peripheral blood. This receptor was identified in a human donor in a cohort sampled during active COVID-19.

The CDR3 is CASSQSTGDYGYTF. In nucleotides, the CDR3 is TGCGCCAGCAGCCAATCGACAGGGGACTATGGCTACACCTTC. The chain is built from TRBV5-1 and TRBJ1-2; 8 bases align to TRBD1. Germline V lookup: CDR1 SGHRS, CDR2 YFSETQ. The CDR3 extends over 14 amino acids. The J segment lost 3 bases and the V segment lost 4 bases, leaving 5 bases of the junction unmatched.